This T cell receptor (beta chain) is drawn from a study of vaccination and CD4 T cells after COVID-19. Study background: The cells in question were stimulated using overlapping spike peptides derived from SARS-CoV-2, HCoV-NL63, HCoV-OC43 and HCoV-229E.

The CDR3 consists of 11 residues. The V end lost 1 base, the J end lost 8 bases, and 5 bases lay between the germline ends. Germline V gene lookup returns CDR1 SGHVS and CDR2 FQNEAQ. Documented treatment: roughly ten-day PBMC culture with coronavirus spike peptide pools or control peptides (ViraFEST assay). Expansion of antigen-specific T cells with peptide pools by ViraFEST preceded sequencing of TCRs. Comments on this clonotype: Antigen: not known.

Once obtained from cultured CD4+ T cells, the DNA was sequenced using the Oncomine TCR Beta short-read assay. Via MiXCR, TCRdb re-called the PCR reads, giving one row per CDR3 protein. The sample has about 18,000 distinct CDR3 sequences; about 71% are singletons. The chain has TRBV7-8 and TRBJ1-1, with TRBD1 as a possible D gene (5 bases). Sequenced sample: CD4+ T cells from blood, cultured in vitro. The receptor comes from a human donor who had recovered from COVID-19. The CDR3 nucleotides are TGTGCCAGCAGCTTAGGGACAGAAGCTTTCTTT. It encodes CASSLGTEAFF.